This TCR beta chain was retrieved from a study of Ad26.COV2.S vaccination and SARS-CoV-2 variants. The repertoire was sequenced with immunoSEQ multiplex PCR; TCRdb's copy has only in-frame clones and lacks some. This sample has under 250,000 clones, with 70% to 90% found just once. The CDR3 is made up of 15 amino acids. Germline CDR1 is LNHDA and CDR2 is SQIVND (reference sequence). V was pared by 8 bases and J by 1 base, with 7 bases of the junction left unmatched. Sample treatment: around 19 received Ad26.COV2.S at low or high dose, single or two shots; about 5 received placebo; per-sample allocation not given. Sample collection was performed on day 63 after the first vaccine or placebo injection.

The clonotype was recovered from a person between 18 and 60 years old who received the Ad26.COV2.S COVID-19 vaccine or a placebo. Sequencing was performed on peripheral blood, taken in a trial of Ad26.COV2.S vaccine versus placebo. The V gene is TRBV19, the J gene TRBJ2-2, with TRBD1 matching over 7 bases. The CDR3 loop is CASCGQGVNTGELFF. The CDR3 region has the DNA TGTGCCAGTTGCGGGCAGGGGGTGAACACCGGGGAGCTGTTTTTT.